These 14 T cell receptor beta chains originate from one sample sequenced in a study of radiation and T cells in renal cell carcinoma. The time point: baseline pretreatment blood. Treatment: 15 Gy SBRT to primary tumor, nephrectomy 4 weeks later. Libraries were prepared by immunoSEQ multiplex PCR; TCRdb keeps only in-frame clonotypes and omits some of them. The sample yields 94,000 or so clones, 82% seen once. Sequenced material: blood, taken from a patient whose treatment included radiotherapy and nephrectomy. The receptor source for this set is a man in his 60s with renal cell carcinoma.

By share of the sample, this clone is medium-sized. The CDR3: CASTSLDLGRSKGNQPQHF. CDR3 bases: TGTGCCAGCACCTCGCTGGATCTTGGGCGTTCGAAGGGCAATCAGCCCCAGCATTTT. The chain uses TRBV28 and TRBJ1-5; D unresolved. This CDR3 spans 19 amino acids. In germline, CDR1 is MDHEN, CDR2 SYDVKM. Trimming took 7 bases from V and 2 from J, leaving 27 bases between them. The full variable domain, rest sourced from reference TRBV28 and TRBJ1-5, is DVKVTQSSRYLVKRTGEKVFLECVQDMDHENMFWYRQDPGLGLRLIYFSYDVKMKEKGDIPEGYSVSREKKERFSLILESASTNQTSMYLCASTSLDLGRSKGNQPQHFGDGTRLSIL.

J is TRBJ2-6 and V is TRBV9; weak D call: TRBD2 (5 bases). Trimming cost V 0 bases and J 4 bases, with 17 bases left between them. This CDR3 is built from 18 residues. Germline V gene data show CDR1 as SGDLS and CDR2 as YYNGEE. The CDR3 spells CASSVESRVRAGANVLTF. CDR3 nucleotides: TGTGCCAGCAGCGTAGAATCCCGGGTGAGGGCAGGGGCCAACGTCCTGACTTTC.

Comments on this clone: Other nucleotide sequences in the sample specify the same CDR3. The gene calls are TRBV28 and TRBJ2-7; D is perhaps TRBD2 (7 bases). The germline V gene has CDR1 MDHEN and CDR2 SYDVKM. The V and J ends lost 5 bases and 0 bases respectively, with 14 bases between them. This CDR3 is built from 15 residues. CDR3 in amino acids: CASSPWGGGSYEQYF. Written as DNA, the CDR3 is TGTGCCAGCAGTCCCTGGGGGGGCGGCTCCTACGAGCAGTACTTC.

V usage is TRBV7-9 and J usage is TRBJ2-7, with 14 bases that match TRBD2. Per the germline V gene, CDR1 is SEHNR and CDR2 is FQNEAQ (reference sequence). Unmatched junction bases numbered 15, after V lost 1 base and J lost 7 bases. The CDR3 has 19 amino acids. The CDR3 DNA reads TGTGCCAGCAGCTTAGGATGGGGACTAGCGGGAGTGCGGCAAGGAGAGCAGTACTTC. Translation gives CASSLGWGLAGVRQGEQYF.

This clone has just one count. The CDR3 nucleotides are TGTGCCATCAGTGAGTCCCGGGACAAGTCCGGGGAGCTGTTTTTT. Amino acids: CAISESRDKSGELFF. The chain has TRBV10-3 and TRBJ2-2, with a weak D call TRBD1 (6 bases). Trimming removed 0 bases at V and 6 bases at J, with 11 bases between. In germline, CDR1 is ENHRY, CDR2 SYGVKD. The CDR3 totals 15 residues.

This clone was seen only a few times. Other DNA sequences of this sample code for an identical CDR3. The J gene is TRBJ2-2, the V gene TRBV4-1, with D possibly being TRBD2 (5 bases). CDR3 length: 16 residues. V lost 4 bases, J lost 2 bases, and 14 bases lay in between. CDR1 and CDR2 (germline): MGHRA, YSYEKL. The CDR3 DNA reads as TGCGCCAGCAGCCTCGAGGGAACAGCAAACACCGGGGAGCTGTTTTTT. Translation gives CASSLEGTANTGELFF.

The J gene is TRBJ1-1, the V gene TRBV19; 7 bases are shared with TRBD1. The CDR3 spans 14 residues. In germline, CDR1 is LNHDA, CDR2 SQIVND (reference sequence). V lost 7 bases, J lost 3 bases, and 8 bases stayed unmatched. The DNA for the CDR3 is TGTGCCAGTAAACCAGGGGGAAGGGACACTGAAGCTTTCTTT. Translated, it gives CASKPGGRDTEAFF. Together with reference TRBV19 and TRBJ1-1, the CDR3 gives the full variable domain: DGGITQSPKYLFRKEGQNVTLSCEQNLNHDAMYWYRQDPGQGLRLIYYSQIVNDFQKGDIAEGYSVSREKKESFPLTVTSAQKNPTAFYLCASKPGGRDTEAFFGQGTRLTVV.

This clone appeared a few times. The rearrangement uses TRBV19 and TRBJ1-1; D may be TRBD1 (5 bases). The CDR3 contains 15 residues. The germline V gene has CDR1 LNHDA and CDR2 SQIVND (reference sequence). The germline V and J ends were trimmed by 3 bases and 0 bases, with 11 bases remaining between them. CDR3 in amino acids: CASSMQRTLNTEAFF. The DNA for the CDR3 is TGTGCCAGTAGTATGCAAAGGACATTGAACACTGAAGCTTTCTTT.

J is TRBJ1-1 and V is TRBV6-1, with D maybe TRBD1 (5 bases). Germline CDR1 and CDR2: MNHNS and SASEGT. The V end was cut by 10 bases, the J end by 0 bases, with 15 bases between. The CDR3 contains 14 residues. The CDR3 here is CATDPGSMNTEAFF. CDR3 bases: TGTGCCACAGATCCAGGGTCCATGAACACTGAAGCTTTCTTT.

The chain has TRBV9 and TRBJ2-5, with TRBD1 matching over 9 bases. V shed 0 bases and J 5 bases; nucleotides not matched to a gene: 8. The CDR3 contains 16 residues. CDR1 is SGDLS, CDR2 YYNGEE, per germline. CDR3 loop: CASSVVDRGTGETQYF. In nucleotides, the CDR3 is TGTGCCAGCAGCGTAGTGGACAGGGGAACGGGGGAGACCCAGTACTTC.

CDR3 DNA: TGTGCCAGCAGCTTAGGAGACCTAGCGGGAACCTACGAGCAGTACTTC. As protein: CASSLGDLAGTYEQYF. The chain joins TRBV7-2 to TRBJ2-7; 9 nucleotides align to TRBD2. The CDR3 is 16 residues long. CDR1 and CDR2 (germline): SGHTA, FQGNSA. V gave up 1 base and J gave up 2 bases; unmatched junction bases: 6.

The chain links TRBV7-9 to TRBJ2-3; 8 bases agree with TRBD1. The CDR3 is 17 amino acids. The germline CDR1 and CDR2 sequences are SEHNR and FQNEAQ (reference sequence). V trimming: 3 bases; J trimming: 0 bases; junction bases outside the gene matches: 8. In DNA form, the CDR3 reads TGTGCCAGCAGCTTCCGCCCCACAGGGGGGAGCACAGATACGCAGTATTTT. Its translation: CASSFRPTGGSTDTQYF.

This clone was detected a few times. The chain is built from TRBV21-1 and TRBJ1-1. TRBV21-1 is designated a pseudogene. CDR3 size: 15 residues. In nucleotides, the CDR3 is TGTGCCAGCAGCAAAAGGTGCCATTCGAACACTGAAGCTTTCTTT. It specifies CASSKRCHSNTEAFF.

The V gene is TRBV5-1, the J gene TRBJ2-5; D is unresolved. CDR1 is SGHRS, CDR2 YFSETQ, per germline. The CDR3 consists of 13 residues. The ends were cut back, 0 bases at V and 2 bases at J, with 5 bases in the middle. The CDR3 here is CASSLEAQETQYF. CDR3 in DNA: TGCGCCAGCAGCTTGGAAGCACAAGAGACCCAGTACTTC.